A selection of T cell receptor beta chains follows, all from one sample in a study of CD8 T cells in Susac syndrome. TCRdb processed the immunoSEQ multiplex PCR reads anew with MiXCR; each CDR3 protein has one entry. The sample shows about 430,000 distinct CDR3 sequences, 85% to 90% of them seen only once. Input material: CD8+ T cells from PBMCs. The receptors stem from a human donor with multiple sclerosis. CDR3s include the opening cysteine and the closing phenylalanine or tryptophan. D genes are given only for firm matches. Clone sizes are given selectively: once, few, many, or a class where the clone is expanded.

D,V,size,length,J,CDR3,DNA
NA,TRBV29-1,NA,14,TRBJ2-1,CSVKRDPAYNEQFF,TGCAGCGTTAAACGGGACCCCGCCTACAATGAGCAGTTCTTC
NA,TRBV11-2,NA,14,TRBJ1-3,CASSSGTLVDTIYF,TGTGCCAGCAGCTCCGGGACACTGGTTGACACCATATATTTT
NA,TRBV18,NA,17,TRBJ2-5,CASSPSRDRGYQETQYF,TGTGCCAGCTCACCGTCCCGGGACCGCGGATATCAAGAGACCCAGTACTTC
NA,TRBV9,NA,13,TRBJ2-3,CASSVEVLDTQYF,TGTGCCAGCAGCGTAGAGGTCTTGGATACGCAGTATTTT
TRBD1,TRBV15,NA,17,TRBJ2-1,CATSEKDRTQSYNEQFF,TGTGCCACCAGCGAGAAGGACAGGACACAATCCTACAATGAGCAGTTCTTC
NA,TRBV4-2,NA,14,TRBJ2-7,CASSSEGQSYEQYF,TGTGCCAGCAGTTCCGAGGGGCAGTCCTACGAGCAGTACTTC
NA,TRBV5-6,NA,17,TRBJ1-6,CASSFGPGISYNSPLHF,TGTGCCAGCAGCTTCGGACCGGGAATCTCCTATAATTCACCCCTCCACTTT
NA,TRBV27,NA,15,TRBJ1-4,CASSLMRRRNEKLFF,TGTGCCAGCAGTTTAATGAGACGGCGTAATGAAAAACTGTTTTTT
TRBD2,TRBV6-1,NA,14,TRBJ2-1,CATKTSGLGNEQFF,TGTGCCACAAAGACTAGCGGGCTTGGGAATGAGCAGTTCTTC
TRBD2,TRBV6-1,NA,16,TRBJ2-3,CASSAGLADVGDTQYF,TGTGCCAGCAGTGCGGGACTAGCGGACGTTGGCGATACGCAGTATTTT
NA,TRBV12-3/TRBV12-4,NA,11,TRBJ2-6,CASRTTNVLTF,TGTGCCAGCAGGACGACAAACGTCCTGACTTTC
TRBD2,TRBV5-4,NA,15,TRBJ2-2,CASSPMAGGPGELFF,TGTGCCAGCAGCCCTATGGCGGGAGGTCCCGGGGAGCTGTTTTTT
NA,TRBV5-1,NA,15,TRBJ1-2,CASSAGLGGDYGYTF,TGCGCCAGCAGCGCCGGACTGGGGGGCGACTATGGCTACACCTTC
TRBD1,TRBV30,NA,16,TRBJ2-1,CAWSVQGTAPLSGQFF,TGTGCCTGGAGTGTACAAGGGACAGCCCCCCTCTCAGGGCAGTTCTTC
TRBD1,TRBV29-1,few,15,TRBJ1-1,CSVENRGTMSTEAFF,TGCAGCGTTGAGAACAGGGGTACGATGAGCACTGAAGCTTTCTTT
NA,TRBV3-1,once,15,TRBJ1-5,CASSQEAGGEQPQHF,TGTGCCAGCAGCCAAGAAGCGGGGGGCGAACAGCCCCAGCATTTT
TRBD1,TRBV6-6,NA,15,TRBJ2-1,CASQYVWDRYNEQFF,TGTGCCAGCCAGTACGTATGGGACAGATACAATGAGCAGTTCTTC